This T cell receptor beta chain was identified during a study of T cell repertoires in cytomegalovirus infection. Turning to the study itself: Indications came from public TCR beta signatures; they pointed to CMV infection and to a matching HLA type.

MiXCR, applied by TCRdb to the reads, yields one record per CDR3 protein. This table has about 150,000 distinct CDR3 sequences, roughly a quarter appearing once. The table lists this clonotype with a few counts. Antigen: not known. Study-level points and caveats: There were HLA-C-restricted CMV-specific TCR beta clonotypes dominating the ex vivo response. Frequencies of public TCR beta families were cumulated, and this identified carriers of CMV plus the relevant HLA.

Material: PBMCs. The TCR originated in a human donor in good health (CMV status not recorded). Some clones in this sample may be carry-over from other donors' samples.

The CDR3: CAWSVEGGNSPLHF. CDR3 in DNA: TGTGCCTGGAGTGTAGAAGGGGGTAATTCACCCCTCCACTTT. The chain combines TRBV30 with TRBJ1-6, with D possibly being TRBD1 (6 bases). Trimming took 0 bases from V and 6 from J, leaving 9 bases between them. Per germline, CDR1 GTSNPN and CDR2 SVGIG (reference sequence). The CDR3 totals 14 residues.